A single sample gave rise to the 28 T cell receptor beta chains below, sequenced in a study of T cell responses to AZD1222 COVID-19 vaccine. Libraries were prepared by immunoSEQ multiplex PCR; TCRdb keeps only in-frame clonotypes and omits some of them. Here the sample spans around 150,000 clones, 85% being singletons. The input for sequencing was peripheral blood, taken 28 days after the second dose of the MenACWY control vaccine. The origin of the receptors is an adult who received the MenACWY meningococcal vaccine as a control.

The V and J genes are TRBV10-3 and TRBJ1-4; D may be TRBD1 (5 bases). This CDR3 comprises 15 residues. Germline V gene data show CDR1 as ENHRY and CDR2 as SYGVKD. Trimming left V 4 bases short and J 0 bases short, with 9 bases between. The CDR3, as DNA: TGTGCCATCAGTGGTGACAGTTCAACTAATGAAAAACTGTTTTTT. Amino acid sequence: CAISGDSSTNEKLFF.

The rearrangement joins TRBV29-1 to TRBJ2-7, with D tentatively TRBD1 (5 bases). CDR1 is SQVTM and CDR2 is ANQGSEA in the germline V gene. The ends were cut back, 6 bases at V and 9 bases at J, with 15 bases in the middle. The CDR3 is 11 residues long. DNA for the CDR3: TGCAGCGTCATCCAGGGTATAGGGCAGTACTTC. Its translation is CSVIQGIGQYF.

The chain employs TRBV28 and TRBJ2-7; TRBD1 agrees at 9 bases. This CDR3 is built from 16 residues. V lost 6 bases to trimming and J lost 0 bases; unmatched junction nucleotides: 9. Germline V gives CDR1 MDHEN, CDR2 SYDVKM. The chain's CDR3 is CASRGVWDRDSYEQYF. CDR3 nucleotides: TGTGCCAGCAGGGGGGTTTGGGACAGGGACTCCTACGAGCAGTACTTC. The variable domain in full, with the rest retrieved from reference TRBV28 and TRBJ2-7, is DVKVTQSSRYLVKRTGEKVFLECVQDMDHENMFWYRQDPGLGLRLIYFSYDVKMKEKGDIPEGYSVSREKKERFSLILESASTNQTSMYLCASRGVWDRDSYEQYFGPGTRLTVT.

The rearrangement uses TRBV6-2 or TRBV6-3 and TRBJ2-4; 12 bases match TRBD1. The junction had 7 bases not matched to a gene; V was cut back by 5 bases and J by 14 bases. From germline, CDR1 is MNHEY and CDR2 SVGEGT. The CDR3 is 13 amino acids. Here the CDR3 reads CASSLGTGGPKYF. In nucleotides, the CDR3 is TGTGCCAGCAGTCTCGGGACAGGGGGCCCAAAGTACTTC.

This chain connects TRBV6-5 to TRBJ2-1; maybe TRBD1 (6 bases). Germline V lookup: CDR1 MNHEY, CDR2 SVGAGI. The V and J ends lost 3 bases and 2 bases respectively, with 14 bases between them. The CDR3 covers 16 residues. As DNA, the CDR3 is TGTGCCAGCAGTTATAGGACAGTTGGACCCTACAATGAGCAGTTCTTC. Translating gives CASSYRTVGPYNEQFF.

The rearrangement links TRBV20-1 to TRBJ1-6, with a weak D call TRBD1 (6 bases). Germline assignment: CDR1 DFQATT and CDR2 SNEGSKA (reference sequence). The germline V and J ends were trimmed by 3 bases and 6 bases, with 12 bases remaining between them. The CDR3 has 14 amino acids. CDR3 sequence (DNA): TGCAGTGCTAGTTTACAGGGTCGTAATTCACCCCTCCACTTT. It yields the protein CSASLQGRNSPLHF.

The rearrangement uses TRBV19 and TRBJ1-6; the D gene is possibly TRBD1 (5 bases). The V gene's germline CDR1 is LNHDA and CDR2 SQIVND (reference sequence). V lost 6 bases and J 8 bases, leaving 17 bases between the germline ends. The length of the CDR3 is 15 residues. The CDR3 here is CASSVASGTYSPLHF. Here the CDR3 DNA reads TGTGCCAGTAGCGTGGCTTCAGGGACTTATTCACCCCTCCACTTT.

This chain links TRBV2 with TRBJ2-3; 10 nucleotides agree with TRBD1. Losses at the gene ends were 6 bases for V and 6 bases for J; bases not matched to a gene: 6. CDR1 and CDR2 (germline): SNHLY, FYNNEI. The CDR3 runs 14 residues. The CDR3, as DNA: TGTGCCAGCAGGGACAGGGGGTCGGCTGATACGCAGTATTTT. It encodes CASRDRGSADTQYF. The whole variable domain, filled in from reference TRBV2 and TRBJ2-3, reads EPEVTQTPSHQVTQMGQEVILRCVPISNHLYFYWYRQILGQKVEFLVSFYNNEISEKSEIFDDQFSVERPDGSNFTLKIRSTKLEDSAMYFCASRDRGSADTQYFGPGTRLTVL.

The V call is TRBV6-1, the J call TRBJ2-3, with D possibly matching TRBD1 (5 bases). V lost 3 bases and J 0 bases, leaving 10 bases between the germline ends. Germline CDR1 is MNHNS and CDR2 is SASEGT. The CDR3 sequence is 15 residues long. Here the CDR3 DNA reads TGTGCCAGCAGTGAGACAGTAGCTAGCACAGATACGCAGTATTTT. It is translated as CASSETVASTDTQYF.

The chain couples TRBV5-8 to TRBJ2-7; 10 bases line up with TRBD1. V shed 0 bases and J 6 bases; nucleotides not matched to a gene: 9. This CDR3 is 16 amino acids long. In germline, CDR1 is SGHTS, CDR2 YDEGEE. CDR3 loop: CASSLGLRQGAGEQYF. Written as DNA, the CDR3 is TGTGCCAGCAGCTTGGGCCTGAGACAGGGGGCCGGCGAGCAGTACTTC.

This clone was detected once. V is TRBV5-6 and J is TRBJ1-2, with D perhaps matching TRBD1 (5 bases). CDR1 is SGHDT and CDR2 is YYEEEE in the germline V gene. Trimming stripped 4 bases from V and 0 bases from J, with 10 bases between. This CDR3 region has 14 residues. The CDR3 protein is CASSPGHTNYGYTF. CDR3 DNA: TGTGCCAGCAGCCCAGGACACACTAACTATGGCTACACCTTC.

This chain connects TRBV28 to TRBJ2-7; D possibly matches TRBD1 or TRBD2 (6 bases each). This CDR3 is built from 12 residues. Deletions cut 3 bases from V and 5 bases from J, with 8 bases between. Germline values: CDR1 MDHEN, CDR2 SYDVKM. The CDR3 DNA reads TGTGCCAGCAGTTTGAGGGGGGACGAGCAGTACGTC. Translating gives CASSLRGDEQYV.

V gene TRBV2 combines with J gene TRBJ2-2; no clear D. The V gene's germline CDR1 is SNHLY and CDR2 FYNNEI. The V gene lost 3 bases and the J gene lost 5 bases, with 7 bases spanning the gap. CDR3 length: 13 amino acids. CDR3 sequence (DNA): TGTGCCAGCAGTGAGTCATCGACCGGGGAGCTGTTTTTT. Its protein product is CASSESSTGELFF.

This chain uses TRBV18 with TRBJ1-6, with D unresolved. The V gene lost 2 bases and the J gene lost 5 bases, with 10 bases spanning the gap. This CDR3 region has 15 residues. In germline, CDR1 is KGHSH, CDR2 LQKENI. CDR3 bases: TGTGCCAGCTCACCAGCCGGGAATGATAATTCACCCCTCCACTTT. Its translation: CASSPAGNDNSPLHF.

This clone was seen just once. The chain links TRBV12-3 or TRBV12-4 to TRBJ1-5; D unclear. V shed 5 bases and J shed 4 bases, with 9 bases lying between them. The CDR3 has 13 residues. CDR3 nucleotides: TGTGCCAGCAGTCCCCAAGTAAATCAGCCCCAGCATTTT. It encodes CASSPQVNQPQHF.

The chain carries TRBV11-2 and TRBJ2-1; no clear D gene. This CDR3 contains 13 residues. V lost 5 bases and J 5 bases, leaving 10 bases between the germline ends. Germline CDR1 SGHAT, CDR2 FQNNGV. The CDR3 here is CASSPQTDNEQFF. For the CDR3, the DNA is TGTGCCAGCAGCCCCCAGACCGACAATGAGCAGTTCTTC. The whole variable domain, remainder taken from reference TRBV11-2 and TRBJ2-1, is EAGVAQSPRYKIIEKRQSVAFWCNPISGHATLYWYQQILGQGPKLLIQFQNNGVVDDSQLPKDRFSAERLKGVDSTLKIQPAKLEDSAVYLCASSPQTDNEQFFGPGTRLTVL.

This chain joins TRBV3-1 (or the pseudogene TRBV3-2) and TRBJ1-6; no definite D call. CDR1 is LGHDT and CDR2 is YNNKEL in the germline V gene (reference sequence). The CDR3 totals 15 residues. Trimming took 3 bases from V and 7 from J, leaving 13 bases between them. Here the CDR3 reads CASSQNLMLNSPLHF. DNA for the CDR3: TGTGCCAGCAGCCAGAACCTAATGCTCAATTCACCCCTCCACTTT.

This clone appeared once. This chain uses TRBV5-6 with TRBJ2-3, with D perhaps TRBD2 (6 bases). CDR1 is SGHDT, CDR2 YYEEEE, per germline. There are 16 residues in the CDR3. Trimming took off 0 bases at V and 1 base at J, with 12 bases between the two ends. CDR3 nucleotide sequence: TGTGCCAGCAGCTTGGGGGGGGACGCTGGCACAGATACGCAGTATTTT. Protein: CASSLGGDAGTDTQYF.

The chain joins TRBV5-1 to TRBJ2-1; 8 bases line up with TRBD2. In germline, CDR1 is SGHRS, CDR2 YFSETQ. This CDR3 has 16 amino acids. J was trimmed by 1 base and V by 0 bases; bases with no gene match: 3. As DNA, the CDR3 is TGCGCCAGCAGCTTGGGGCAGCGGGGGTCCTACAATGAGCAGTTCTTC. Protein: CASSLGQRGSYNEQFF. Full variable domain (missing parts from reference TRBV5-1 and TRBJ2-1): KAGVTQTPRYLIKTRGQQVTLSCSPISGHRSVSWYQQTPGQGLQFLFEYFSETQRNKGNFPGRFSGRQFSNSRSEMNVSTLELGDSALYLCASSLGQRGSYNEQFFGPGTRLTVL.

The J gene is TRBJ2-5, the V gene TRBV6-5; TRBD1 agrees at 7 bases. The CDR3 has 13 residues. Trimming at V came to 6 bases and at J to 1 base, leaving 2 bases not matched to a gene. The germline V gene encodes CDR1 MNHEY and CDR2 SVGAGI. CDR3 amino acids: CASSGQAQETQYF. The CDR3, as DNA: TGTGCCAGCAGCGGACAGGCCCAAGAGACCCAGTACTTC.

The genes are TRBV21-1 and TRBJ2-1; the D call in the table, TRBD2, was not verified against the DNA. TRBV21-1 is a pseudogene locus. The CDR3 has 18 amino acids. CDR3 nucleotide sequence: TGTGCCAGCAGCACCAGATTTTATGCGGGATACGGATACAATGAGCAGTTCTTC. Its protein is CASSTRFYAGYGYNEQFF.

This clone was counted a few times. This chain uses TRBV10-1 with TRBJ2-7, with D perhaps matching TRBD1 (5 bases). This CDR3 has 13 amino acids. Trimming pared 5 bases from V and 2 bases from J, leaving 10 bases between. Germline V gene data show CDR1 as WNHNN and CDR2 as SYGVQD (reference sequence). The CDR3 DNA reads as TGCGCCAGCAGTCCCAGGGTAACCTACGAGCAGTACGTC. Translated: CASSPRVTYEQYV.

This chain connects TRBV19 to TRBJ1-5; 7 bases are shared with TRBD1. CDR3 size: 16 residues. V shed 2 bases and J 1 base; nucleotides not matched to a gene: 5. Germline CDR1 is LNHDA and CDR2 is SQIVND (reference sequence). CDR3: CASSIFGQESNQPQHF. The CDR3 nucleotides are TGTGCCAGTAGTATATTCGGACAGGAAAGCAATCAGCCCCAGCATTTT.

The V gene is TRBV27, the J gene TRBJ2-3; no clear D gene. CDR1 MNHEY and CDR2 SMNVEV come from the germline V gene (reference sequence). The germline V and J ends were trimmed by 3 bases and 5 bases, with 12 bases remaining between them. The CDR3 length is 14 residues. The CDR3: CASSFAALGDTQYF. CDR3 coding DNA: TGTGCCAGCAGTTTCGCCGCCTTGGGAGATACGCAGTATTTT.

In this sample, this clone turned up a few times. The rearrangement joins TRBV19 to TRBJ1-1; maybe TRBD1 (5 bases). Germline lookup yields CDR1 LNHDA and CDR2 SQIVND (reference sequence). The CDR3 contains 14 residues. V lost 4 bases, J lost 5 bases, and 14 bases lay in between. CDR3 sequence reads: CASSRGRTRTEAFF. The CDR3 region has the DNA TGTGCCAGTAGTAGGGGCCGGACACGTACTGAAGCTTTCTTT. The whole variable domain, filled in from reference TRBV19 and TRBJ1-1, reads DGGITQSPKYLFRKEGQNVTLSCEQNLNHDAMYWYRQDPGQGLRLIYYSQIVNDFQKGDIAEGYSVSREKKESFPLTVTSAQKNPTAFYLCASSRGRTRTEAFFGQGTRLTVV.

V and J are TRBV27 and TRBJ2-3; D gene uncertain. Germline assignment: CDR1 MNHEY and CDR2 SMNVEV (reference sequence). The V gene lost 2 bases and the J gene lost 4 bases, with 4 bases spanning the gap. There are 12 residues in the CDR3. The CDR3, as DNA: TGTGCCAGCAGTTTAACCGCAGATACGCAGTATTTT. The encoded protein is CASSLTADTQYF.

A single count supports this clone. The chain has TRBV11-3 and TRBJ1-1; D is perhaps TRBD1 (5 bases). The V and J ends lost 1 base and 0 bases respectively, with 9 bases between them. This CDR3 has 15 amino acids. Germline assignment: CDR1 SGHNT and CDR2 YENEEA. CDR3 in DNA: TGTGCCAGCAGCTTAGGGGGACGGCTGAACACTGAAGCTTTCTTT. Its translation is CASSLGGRLNTEAFF.

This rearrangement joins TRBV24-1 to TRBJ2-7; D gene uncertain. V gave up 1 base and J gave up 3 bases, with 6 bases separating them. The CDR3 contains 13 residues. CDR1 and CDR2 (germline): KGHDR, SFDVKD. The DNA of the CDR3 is TGTGCCACCAGTGATTTTTTGGGCTACGAGCAGTACTTC. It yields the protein CATSDFLGYEQYF.